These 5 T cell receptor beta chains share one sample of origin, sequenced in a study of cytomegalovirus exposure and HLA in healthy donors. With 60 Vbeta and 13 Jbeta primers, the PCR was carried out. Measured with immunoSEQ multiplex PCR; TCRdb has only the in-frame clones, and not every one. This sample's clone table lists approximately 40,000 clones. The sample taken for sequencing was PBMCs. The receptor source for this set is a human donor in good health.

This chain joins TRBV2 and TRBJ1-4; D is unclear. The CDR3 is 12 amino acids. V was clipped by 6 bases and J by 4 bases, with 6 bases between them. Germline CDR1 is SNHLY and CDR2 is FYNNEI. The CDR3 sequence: CASRGDNEKLFF. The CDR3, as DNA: TGTGCCAGCAGGGGCGATAATGAAAAACTGTTTTTT. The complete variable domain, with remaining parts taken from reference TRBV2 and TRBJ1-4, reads EPEVTQTPSHQVTQMGQEVILRCVPISNHLYFYWYRQILGQKVEFLVSFYNNEISEKSEIFDDQFSVERPDGSNFTLKIRSTKLEDSAMYFCASRGDNEKLFFGSGTQLSVL.

The CDR3 DNA is TGTGCCAGCATCCCGGAAGCGGGTTCGGGGAATGAGCAGTTCTTC. Translating it yields CASIPEAGSGNEQFF. The chain uses TRBV7-8 and TRBJ2-1; the D gene is possibly TRBD2 (6 bases). CDR1 and CDR2 (germline): SGHVS, FQNEAQ. This CDR3 comprises 15 residues. Trimming left V 7 bases short and J 7 bases short, with 20 bases between.

The CDR3 nucleotides are TGTGCCAGCTCACTGGGGACAGCCGATAACACTGAAGCTTTCTTT. This sequence encodes CASSLGTADNTEAFF. The rearrangement joins TRBV18 to TRBJ1-1; 7 nucleotides match TRBD1. The V and J ends lost 4 bases and 2 bases, in that order; junction bases with no gene match: 7. Germline V CDR1 and CDR2: KGHSH, LQKENI. The CDR3 runs 15 residues.

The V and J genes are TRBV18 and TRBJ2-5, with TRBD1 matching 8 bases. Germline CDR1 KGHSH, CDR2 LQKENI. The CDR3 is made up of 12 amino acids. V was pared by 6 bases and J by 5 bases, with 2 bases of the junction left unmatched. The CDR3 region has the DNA TGTGCCAGCTCGACAGGGGCGGAGACCCAGTACTTC. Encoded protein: CASSTGAETQYF.

CDR3 in amino acids: CASSPTRGIYTGELFF. CDR3 coding DNA: TGTGCCAGCTCACCAACTCGGGGAATTTACACCGGGGAGCTGTTTTTT. The genes are TRBV18 and TRBJ2-2; possible D gene TRBD2, 5 bases. The CDR3 extends over 16 amino acids. Per germline, CDR1 KGHSH and CDR2 LQKENI. The V end lost 2 bases, the J end lost 3 bases, and 13 bases lay between the germline ends.